The 28 T cell receptor beta chains given below trace back to one sample, sequenced in a study of technical replicates of blood from a handful of donors. TCRdb keeps only in-frame clones here, not all; method: immunoSEQ multiplex PCR. The data contain about 62,000 clones, around 92% of them singletons. Sequences were obtained from PBMCs. Receptor source: a human donor in good health. Some clones in this sample may be carry-over from other donors' samples.

The gene calls are TRBV11-1 and TRBJ2-2; 7 bases fit TRBD2. The CDR3 covers 14 residues. Germline values: CDR1 SGHAT, CDR2 FQDESV (reference sequence). V lost 5 bases, J lost 4 bases, and 4 bases stayed unmatched. As DNA, the CDR3 is TGTGCCAGCAGCCTGGGAGGGGCCACCGGGGAGCTGTTTTTT. Protein product: CASSLGGATGELFF.

This chain connects TRBV4-3 to TRBJ2-7; the D gene is possibly TRBD1 (5 bases). V lost 0 bases to trimming and J lost 0 bases, with 12 bases between them. This CDR3 is built from 16 residues. Germline-derived CDR1 and CDR2 are LGHNA and YSLEER. As DNA, the CDR3 is TGCGCCAGCAGCCAAGACAGGGATTACCACTCCTACGAGCAGTACTTC. Translation: CASSQDRDYHSYEQYF.

The chain carries TRBV29-1 and TRBJ1-1; TRBD1 is a possible D gene (5 bases). This CDR3 is built from 14 residues. Germline V gives CDR1 SQVTM, CDR2 ANQGSEA. Deletions cut 4 bases from V and 4 bases from J, with 16 bases between. CDR3 residues: CSVAGGGRGTEAFF. Written as DNA, the CDR3 is TGCAGCGTTGCGGGAGGTGGAAGGGGCACTGAAGCTTTCTTT.

Only one count was recorded for this clone. This chain uses TRBV7-2 with TRBJ2-1, with 7 bases aligning to TRBD2. J gave up 7 bases and V 5 bases, and 8 bases lay outside the gene matches. The CDR3 runs to 14 residues. In germline, CDR1 is SGHTA, CDR2 FQGNSA. The DNA for the CDR3 is TGTGCCAGCAGCCCGGGACCCGGGAGGAATGAGCAGTTCTTC. Translation: CASSPGPGRNEQFF.

This clone was found a few times. This rearrangement joins TRBV4-3 to TRBJ2-3; TRBD2 agrees at 9 bases. The J segment lost 10 bases and the V segment lost 0 bases, leaving 8 bases of the junction unmatched. From germline, CDR1 is LGHNA and CDR2 YSLEER. The CDR3 contains 15 residues. CDR3 residues: CASSQDRGSGSAQYF. The CDR3 coding sequence is TGCGCCAGCAGCCAAGATCGAGGTAGCGGGAGCGCGCAGTATTTT.

V gene TRBV7-8 combines with J gene TRBJ2-5; 10 bases map to TRBD1. The CDR3 runs to 14 residues. Germline CDR1 reads SGHVS; CDR2 reads FQNEAQ. Unmatched junction bases numbered 4, after V lost 5 bases and J lost 4 bases. Here the CDR3 DNA reads TGTGCCAGCAGCGGGAGGGACAGGGGAGAGACCCAGTACTTC. As protein: CASSGRDRGETQYF.

This clone is deemed medium-sized. This chain joins TRBV9 and TRBJ1-6; D might be TRBD1 (5 bases). The V and J ends lost 3 bases and 7 bases respectively, with 17 bases between them. There are 16 residues in the CDR3. Germline V gene lookup returns CDR1 SGDLS and CDR2 YYNGEE. Written as DNA, the CDR3 is TGTGCCAGCAGCGCTCCCGGGGGTTCCAAGAATTCACCCCTCCACTTT. It encodes CASSAPGGSKNSPLHF.

The chain recombines TRBV2 with TRBJ1-1; a weak D match, TRBD1 (6 bases). The CDR3 covers 14 residues. CDR1 is SNHLY and CDR2 is FYNNEI in the germline V gene. Trimming removed 7 bases from V and 0 bases from J, with 12 bases in between. The CDR3 loop reads CASKLQGMNTEAFF. The CDR3 bases are TGTGCCAGCAAGCTACAGGGCATGAACACTGAAGCTTTCTTT.

The V call is TRBV18, the J call TRBJ1-2, with a possible D match to TRBD1 (5 bases). The germline V gene has CDR1 KGHSH and CDR2 LQKENI. The CDR3 is made up of 14 amino acids. V was cut by 3 bases and J by 2 bases, with 10 bases left in between. The CDR3 DNA follows: TGTGCCAGCTCACCTACTGACAGCAACTATGGCTACACCTTC. It encodes CASSPTDSNYGYTF.

The genes are TRBV5-1 and TRBJ1-2; possibly TRBD1 for D (6 bases). The CDR3 has 13 residues. The V end was cut by 4 bases, the J end by 2 bases, with 9 bases between. Per the germline V gene, CDR1 is SGHRS and CDR2 is YFSETQ. The CDR3, as DNA: TGCGCCAGCAGCACCAGGGGAAACTATGGCTACACCTTC. It is translated as CASSTRGNYGYTF. Using reference TRBV5-1 and TRBJ1-2 for the parts outside the CDR3, the full variable domain is KAGVTQTPRYLIKTRGQQVTLSCSPISGHRSVSWYQQTPGQGLQFLFEYFSETQRNKGNFPGRFSGRQFSNSRSEMNVSTLELGDSALYLCASSTRGNYGYTFGSGTRLTVV.

V usage is TRBV5-6 and J usage is TRBJ1-2; TRBD1 matches 7 bases. CDR1 is SGHDT, CDR2 YYEEEE, per germline. The CDR3 is 13 residues long. V shed 4 bases, J shed 4 bases, and the junction held 4 bases outside the gene matches. The CDR3: CASSGGGVYGYTF. CDR3 sequence (DNA): TGTGCCAGCAGCGGAGGGGGCGTCTATGGCTACACCTTC.

The rearrangement links TRBV27 to TRBJ2-7; D might be TRBD1 (7 bases). The CDR3 runs 18 residues. Germline V gene data show CDR1 as MNHEY and CDR2 as SMNVEV (reference sequence). V was shortened by 2 bases and J by 1 base, with 21 bases between the two germline ends. CDR3 amino acids: CASSLQTPEAGGSYEQYF. CDR3 DNA: TGTGCCAGCAGTTTACAAACACCCGAGGCAGGGGGGTCCTACGAGCAGTACTTC.

The genes are TRBV12-5 and TRBJ2-5; 11 bases agree with TRBD2. The germline V gene encodes CDR1 LGHNT and CDR2 FRNRAP. The V gene end was trimmed by 0 bases and the J gene end by 4 bases; junction bases not matched to a gene: 4. The CDR3 sequence is 16 residues long. This CDR3 reads CASGLVLAGVGETQYF. CDR3 nucleotides: TGTGCTAGTGGTTTGGTACTAGCGGGAGTAGGAGAGACCCAGTACTTC.

J is TRBJ2-3 and V is TRBV7-3, with 7 nucleotides matching TRBD2. Germline trimming cut 11 bases from V and 1 base from J; bases unmatched to any gene: 6. Germline V gene data show CDR1 as SGHTA and CDR2 as FQGTGA. The CDR3 is 13 residues long. The CDR3 bases are TGTGCCGCGAGGAGCGGGGGCACAGATACGCAGTATTTT. It encodes CAARSGGTDTQYF.

The chain joins TRBV4-1 to TRBJ1-1; D may be TRBD1 (6 bases). The V gene's germline CDR1 is MGHRA and CDR2 YSYEKL. The CDR3 length is 15 residues. V dropped 1 base and J dropped 0 bases, with 9 bases sitting between them. The CDR3 nucleotides read TGCGCCAGCAGCCAAGCGGCAGGGGTGAACACTGAAGCTTTCTTT. This codes for CASSQAAGVNTEAFF.

The chain is built from TRBV4-1 and TRBJ2-5; 14 bases are a match to TRBD2. Germline V gives CDR1 MGHRA, CDR2 YSYEKL. The CDR3 loop spans 16 amino acids. With V trimmed by 4 bases and J by 5 bases, 6 bases remained unmatched. CDR3 protein: CASSPGLAGGWETQYF. The CDR3 nucleotides are TGCGCCAGCAGCCCCGGACTAGCGGGGGGTTGGGAGACCCAGTACTTC.

CDR3 amino acids: CAWSPGQASNQPQHF. The CDR3, as DNA: TGTGCCTGGAGTCCTGGACAGGCTAGCAATCAGCCCCAGCATTTT. This sequence joins TRBV30 and TRBJ1-5; TRBD1 agrees at 7 bases. V lost 2 bases and J lost 0; bases outside the gene matches: 4. Per the germline V gene, CDR1 is GTSNPN and CDR2 is SVGIG (reference sequence). This CDR3 has 15 amino acids.

CDR3 nucleotide sequence: TGTGCCAGCAGCCCAGTCCTCGGGGAAAGTGGCTACACCTTC. Translated: CASSPVLGESGYTF. The V gene is TRBV5-5, the J gene TRBJ1-2, with no clear D. The germline V gene has CDR1 SGHKS and CDR2 YYEKEE (reference sequence). The CDR3 spans 14 residues. V lost 4 bases and J lost 7, with 17 bases in between. The whole variable domain, remainder taken from reference TRBV5-5 and TRBJ1-2, is DAGVTQSPTHLIKTRGQQVTLRCSPISGHKSVSWYQQVLGQGPQFIFQYYEKEERGRGNFPDRFSARQFPNYSSELNVNALLLGDSALYLCASSPVLGESGYTFGSGTRLTVV.

In its sample, this clone was seen once. The CDR3 spells CAWGTGGGTDTQYF. The CDR3, as DNA: TGTGCCTGGGGTACAGGGGGGGGCACAGATACGCAGTATTTT. The V call is TRBV30, the J call TRBJ2-3, with a tentative D call TRBD1 (8 bases). The ends were cut back, 5 bases at V and 1 base at J, with 13 bases in the middle. The germline V gene encodes CDR1 GTSNPN and CDR2 SVGIG (reference sequence). The CDR3 totals 14 residues.

The sample holds one count of this clone. This chain joins TRBV10-3 and TRBJ2-1, with 9 bases matching TRBD2. Per the germline V gene, CDR1 is ENHRY and CDR2 is SYGVKD. The CDR3 loop spans 15 amino acids. The V segment lost 3 bases and the J segment 8 bases; nucleotides outside the gene matches: 8. CDR3 protein: CAISDPSGIKDEQFF. DNA for the CDR3: TGTGCCATCAGTGACCCTAGCGGGATTAAGGATGAGCAGTTCTTC.

V and J are TRBV29-1 and TRBJ1-1; D is undetermined. CDR1 SQVTM and CDR2 ANQGSEA come from the germline V gene. Trimming removed 7 bases at V and 4 bases at J, with 16 bases between. This CDR3 contains 13 residues. The CDR3 DNA sequence: TGCAGCGGGGGAGGTTCATCGCGCACTGAAGCTTTCTTT. Protein sequence: CSGGGSSRTEAFF.

V and J are TRBV2 and TRBJ2-1; TRBD2 matches at 13 bases. Germline V gene lookup returns CDR1 SNHLY and CDR2 FYNNEI. The CDR3 is made up of 14 amino acids. Trimming at V came to 6 bases and at J to 8 bases, leaving 4 bases not matched to a gene. The CDR3, as DNA: TGTGCCAGCAGCGGGACTAGCGGGAAGGATGAGCAGTTCTTC. Its translation: CASSGTSGKDEQFF.

This rearrangement joins TRBV5-6 to TRBJ1-4, with 7 bases lining up with TRBD1. Trimming took 4 bases from V and 4 from J; bases not matched to a gene: 10. Germline V lookup: CDR1 SGHDT, CDR2 YYEEEE. This CDR3 is built from 16 residues. CDR3 coding DNA: TGTGCCAGCAGCCACGGGACAGATGGGGTTAATGAAAAACTGTTTTTT. Its protein is CASSHGTDGVNEKLFF.

This clone was seen only once. The V gene is TRBV6-1, the J gene TRBJ2-3, with 7 bases fitting TRBD1. From germline, CDR1 is MNHNS and CDR2 SASEGT. The CDR3 sequence is 15 residues long. V gave up 3 bases and J gave up 4 bases; unmatched junction bases: 7. CDR3 protein: CASSETGSSPDTQYF. DNA of the CDR3: TGTGCCAGCAGTGAGACAGGGAGTAGCCCAGATACGCAGTATTTT.

Only a few counts were recorded for this clone. The chain recombines TRBV7-2 with TRBJ2-1; 9 bases align to TRBD1. V shed 7 bases, J shed 0 bases, and the junction held 4 bases outside the gene matches. This CDR3 has 15 residues. Germline assignment: CDR1 SGHTA and CDR2 FQGNSA. The CDR3: CASIDRGSSYNEQFF. The CDR3 DNA follows: TGTGCCAGCATCGACAGGGGGAGCTCCTACAATGAGCAGTTCTTC.

The chain has TRBV14 and TRBJ2-5; D not resolved. Germline CDR1 reads SGHDN; CDR2 reads FVKESK. The CDR3 contains 14 residues. V was trimmed by 1 base and J by 7 bases, leaving 13 bases between them. The CDR3 protein is CASSQGRLTRTQYF. The CDR3 DNA reads as TGTGCCAGCAGCCAAGGTCGACTCACGAGGACCCAGTACTTC.

The chain joins TRBV4-1 to TRBJ2-1; TRBD1 matches 7 bases. Trimming at V came to 0 bases and at J to 2 bases, leaving 10 bases not matched to a gene. CDR3 length equals 18 residues. Germline-derived CDR1 and CDR2 are MGHRA and YSYEKL. CDR3 loop: CASSQDAAAGGTYNEQFF. CDR3 coding DNA: TGCGCCAGCAGCCAAGATGCCGCGGCAGGGGGTACCTACAATGAGCAGTTCTTC.

V gene TRBV7-9 combines with J gene TRBJ1-2, with no clear D. CDR1 SEHNR and CDR2 FQNEAQ come from the germline V gene (reference sequence). CDR3 length: 12 amino acids. V was pared by 5 bases and J by 5 bases, with 9 bases between. CDR3 in DNA: TGTGCCAGCAGCCGAACAACATATGGCTACACCTTC. Translation gives CASSRTTYGYTF.